Listed below are T cell receptor beta chains from one sample, sequenced in a study of CD8+CD57+ T cells in acquired aplastic anemia. MiXCR was run by TCRdb on the reads, yielding one entry per CDR3 protein. The table shows about 160,000 distinct CDR3 sequences, with roughly 47% occurring only once. Sequencing was carried out using sorted CD4+, CD8+, or CD8+CD57+ T cells (not recorded which) from PBMCs. The receptors stem from a human donor in good health. Both conserved end residues are trimmed from each CDR3. Some rows mark clone size as missing; the rest say once, few, many or name a class of expanded clone.

size	length	V	J	CDR3
many	12	TRBV12-3/TRBV12-4	TRBJ2-5	ASSLAHSKETQY
NA	13	TRBV5-6	TRBJ2-5	ASSRGTGGEETQY
many	12	TRBV7-6	TRBJ1-1	ASSQQGIGTEAF
few	14	TRBV28	TRBJ2-1	ASSSSGTGGISEQF
NA	12	TRBV10-3	TRBJ2-7	AIGEQGNPYEQY
NA	12	TRBV7-6	TRBJ1-6	ASRMDRVDSPLH
NA	13	TRBV12-3/TRBV12-4	TRBJ1-6	ASRVGHGNNSPLH
NA	14	TRBV11-2	TRBJ2-1	ASSQGPSGEGNEQF
many	10	TRBV9	TRBJ2-7	ASSAHFDEQY
many	14	TRBV2	TRBJ2-1	ASSSTAGSSYNEQF
NA	12	TRBV24-1	TRBJ2-2	ATSDNVGTGELF
NA	14	TRBV5-1	TRBJ2-1	ASSNTGTGHYNEQF
few	12	TRBV10-3	TRBJ2-7	AISEPDRAYEQY
many	12	TRBV15	TRBJ1-2	ATSREIGGGGYT
many	10	TRBV2	TRBJ2-3	ASTGDTDTQY
NA	14	TRBV7-3	TRBJ1-5	ASSQVLPDGNQPQH
many	14	TRBV7-3	TRBJ2-1	ASSLNSGLPYNEQF
few	12	TRBV24-1	TRBJ1-6	AISLDSYNSPLH
NA	11	TRBV7-9	TRBJ2-7	ASSLAGSRGQN
NA	16	TRBV7-3	TRBJ1-1	ASYSPFDREEMNAEAL
NA	17	TRBV24-1	TRBJ2-5	ATSDLKTSGAPLQGTQY
NA	14	TRBV20-1	TRBJ2-7	SASSPPGQGFNEQY
NA	11	TRBV27	TRBJ2-2	ASSPKNTGELF
NA	9	TRBV19	TRBJ1-6	ASSTDRPLH
many	14	TRBV9	TRBJ1-4	ASSIGGAATNEKLF
few	15	TRBV4-1	TRBJ2-4	ASSQPRDRLAKNIQY
NA	10	TRBV2	TRBJ2-1	ASSREGYEQF
few	12	TRBV20-1	TRBJ2-5	SALGWDRGETQY